Each of the 28 T cell receptor beta chains below was sequenced from the same sample in a study of CD8+ T cells in alopecia areata. Extracted from the samples, RNA was reverse transcribed into cDNA to serve as the sequencing template. Sequenced by immunoSEQ multiplex PCR; TCRdb stores in-frame clones only, minus some. The sample holds 100,000 to 140,000 clones, over 80% seen once. Documented treatment: oral pan-JAK inhibitor, 5-10 mg twice daily. The specimen was CD8+ T cells sorted from blood, collected at week 24, from a patient treated with tofacitinib. The receptors here all came from a human donor with alopecia areata.

This clone was counted only a few times. The chain couples TRBV7-2 to TRBJ2-7; D not certain. CDR3 length equals 11 residues. Per germline, CDR1 SGHTA and CDR2 FQGNSA. Trimming took 5 bases from V and 4 from J, leaving 6 bases between them. The CDR3 sequence is CASSVSYEQYF. The CDR3 DNA reads TGTGCCAGCAGCGTTTCTTACGAGCAGTACTTC.

V and J are TRBV30 and TRBJ2-5, with TRBD2 matching over 7 bases. The CDR3 length is 14 residues. The germline V gene has CDR1 GTSNPN and CDR2 SVGIG (reference sequence). With 3 bases clipped from V and 2 bases from J, the junction kept 6 bases outside the gene matches. The CDR3 loop is CAWSGDYQQETQYF. CDR3 in DNA: TGTGCCTGGAGCGGGGACTATCAGCAAGAGACCCAGTACTTC. Full variable domain (missing parts from reference TRBV30 and TRBJ2-5): SQTIHQWPATLVQPVGSPLSLECTVEGTSNPNLYWYRQAAGRGLQLLFYSVGIGQISSEVPQNLSASRPQDRQFILSSKKLLLSDSGFYLCAWSGDYQQETQYFGPGTRLLVL.

This clone was observed a handful of times. The rearrangement links TRBV18 to TRBJ2-7, with unresolved D. The CDR3 covers 13 residues. V was trimmed by 3 bases and J by 7 bases, leaving 13 bases between them. Germline V CDR1 and CDR2: KGHSH, LQKENI. CDR3 region: CASSPAPSTEQYF. CDR3 DNA: TGTGCCAGCTCACCCGCCCCGTCCACAGAGCAGTACTTC.

This clone was seen just once. The V and J genes are TRBV29-1 and TRBJ1-1; 7 nucleotides match TRBD1. CDR1 SQVTM and CDR2 ANQGSEA come from the germline V gene. This CDR3 is 14 amino acids long. Trimming at V came to 6 bases and at J to 0 bases, leaving 7 bases not matched to a gene. The CDR3 DNA follows: TGCAGCGTCGACAGACAGGGCATGAACACTGAAGCTTTCTTT. Translation: CSVDRQGMNTEAFF.

This clone was detected once. V usage is TRBV5-4 and J usage is TRBJ2-2, with a possible D match to TRBD2 (5 bases). The germline V gene encodes CDR1 SGHNT and CDR2 YYREEE (reference sequence). CDR3 length: 12 residues. CDR3 nucleotides: TGTGCATACGGGGTTAACACCGGGGAGCTGTTTTTT. This translates into CAYGVNTGELFF. Complete variable domain (other parts from reference TRBV5-4 and TRBJ2-2): ETGVTQSPTHLIKTRGQQVTLRCSSQSGHNTVSWYQQALGQGPQFIFQYYREEENGRGNFPPRFSGLQFPNYSSELNVNALELDDSALYLCAYGVNTGELFFGEGSRLTVL.

The chain recombines TRBV5-4 with TRBJ2-2, with unresolved D. This CDR3 comprises 12 residues. Per the germline V gene, CDR1 is SGHNT and CDR2 is YYREEE (reference sequence). V dropped 0 bases and J dropped 6 bases, with 3 bases sitting between them. CDR3 sequence (DNA): TGTGCCAGCAGCTTGGGGCCCGGGGAGCTGTTTTTT. Translation: CASSLGPGELFF.

This chain links TRBV15 with TRBJ2-3; no clear D. Germline CDR1 reads LNHNV; CDR2 reads YYDKDF (reference sequence). V was trimmed by 0 bases and J by 6 bases, leaving 10 bases between them. The CDR3 loop spans 14 amino acids. CDR3 sequence reads: CATSRDLGEDTQYF. The DNA for the CDR3 is TGTGCCACCAGCAGAGATCTCGGAGAGGATACGCAGTATTTT. The full variable domain, with the rest looked up from reference TRBV15 and TRBJ2-3, is DAMVIQNPRYQVTQFGKPVTLSCSQTLNHNVMYWYQQKSSQAPKLLFHYYDKDFNNEADTPDNFQSRRPNTSFCFLDIRSPGLGDTAMYLCATSRDLGEDTQYFGPGTRLTVL.

This clone has just a few counts. The V and J genes are TRBV11-2 and TRBJ2-7; TRBD2 might be the D (5 bases). Between the trimmed V and J ends, which lost 4 bases and 7 bases, there was a span of 11 bases. The germline V gene has CDR1 SGHAT and CDR2 FQNNGV. The CDR3 has 12 residues. CDR3 loop: CASSSDSLEQYF. CDR3 nucleotides: TGTGCCAGCAGCTCGGACTCCCTGGAGCAGTACTTC.

The chain links TRBV19 to TRBJ2-3; 8 bases map to TRBD2. CDR1 is LNHDA, CDR2 SQIVND, per germline (reference sequence). Trimming removed 5 bases from V and 6 bases from J; junction bases left unmatched: 13. The CDR3 is 16 residues long. The CDR3 DNA follows: TGTGCCAGTAGTGCCCCGCCGGGGGGGTTTGCCGATACGCAGTATTTT. Amino acids: CASSAPPGGFADTQYF. The variable domain in full, with the rest retrieved from reference TRBV19 and TRBJ2-3, is DGGITQSPKYLFRKEGQNVTLSCEQNLNHDAMYWYRQDPGQGLRLIYYSQIVNDFQKGDIAEGYSVSREKKESFPLTVTSAQKNPTAFYLCASSAPPGGFADTQYFGPGTRLTVL.

There are a few counts of this clone. The CDR3 nucleotides are TGTGCCAGCAGCTTACGGTCCGGACTAGCCTCAGATACGCAGTATTTT. Protein: CASSLRSGLASDTQYF. The chain recombines TRBV11-2 with TRBJ2-3, with 8 bases fitting TRBD2. Looked up from germline, CDR1 is SGHAT and CDR2 is FQNNGV. The trim removed 2 bases at V and 4 bases at J, leaving 8 bases unmatched. There are 16 residues in the CDR3.

This sequence joins TRBV4-2 and TRBJ2-5; D call uncertain. This CDR3 comprises 15 residues. V lost 4 bases to trimming and J lost 2 bases, with 14 bases between them. Germline loops: CDR1 LGHNA, CDR2 YNFKEQ. The CDR3 sequence is CASSLGPTDQETQYF. Here the CDR3 DNA reads TGTGCCAGCAGCCTAGGGCCCACTGATCAAGAGACCCAGTACTTC.

A few counts support this clone. CDR3 DNA: TGTGCCAGCAGCAAGGACATCGGCTATAATTCACCCCTCCACTTT. This gives the protein CASSKDIGYNSPLHF. The J gene is TRBJ1-6, the V gene TRBV5-4; the D gene is possibly TRBD1 (5 bases). CDR3 length equals 15 residues. The germline V gene encodes CDR1 SGHNT and CDR2 YYREEE (reference sequence). V was cut by 4 bases and J by 3 bases, with 11 bases left in between.

The rearrangement joins TRBV5-4 to TRBJ2-1, with 9 bases matching TRBD1. There are 16 residues in the CDR3. The germline CDR1 and CDR2 sequences are SGHNT and YYREEE (reference sequence). Trimming took 0 bases from V and 2 from J; bases not matched to a gene: 3. The CDR3 DNA sequence: TGTGCCAGCAGCTTGGCCAGACAGGGGGCCTACAATGAGCAGTTCTTC. Translated: CASSLARQGAYNEQFF.

The CDR3 region is CASIRDKSSYNEQFF. The CDR3 DNA sequence: TGTGCCAGCATCCGAGACAAGAGCTCCTACAATGAGCAGTTCTTC. This rearrangement joins TRBV7-9 to TRBJ2-1; D remains unclear. This CDR3 region has 15 residues. V lost 7 bases and J lost 0, with 13 bases in between. Germline values: CDR1 SEHNR, CDR2 FQNEAQ (reference sequence).

This clone was seen only a few times. This chain joins TRBV5-1 and TRBJ2-2, with D unresolved. Per the germline V gene, CDR1 is SGHRS and CDR2 is YFSETQ. The CDR3 has 13 amino acids. Trimming left V 7 bases short and J 4 bases short, with 11 bases between. The CDR3: CASAVFGTGELFF. CDR3 nucleotides: TGCGCCAGCGCCGTCTTCGGCACCGGGGAGCTGTTTTTT.

The chain combines TRBV6-6 with TRBJ1-1; D is possibly TRBD1 (5 bases). Looked up from germline, CDR1 is MNHNY and CDR2 is SVGAGI (reference sequence). Trimming shortened V by 2 bases and J by 8 bases, and 9 bases separated the two germline ends. The CDR3 is made up of 12 amino acids. The DNA of the CDR3 is TGTGCCAGCAGTTACCGACAGCCCGAAGCTTTCTTT. It codes for CASSYRQPEAFF.

The chain has TRBV7-3 and TRBJ2-7; D is tentatively TRBD1 or TRBD2 (5 bases each). Deletions cut 5 bases from V and 3 bases from J, with 14 bases between. CDR3 length: 14 residues. Germline V gene sequence: CDR1 SGHTA, CDR2 FQGTGA. DNA of the CDR3: TGTGCCAGCAGCCGGGACGGAGAACACTACGAGCAGTACTTC. It is translated as CASSRDGEHYEQYF.

This clone was observed a handful of times. V is TRBV7-2 and J is TRBJ2-1; D gene ambiguous. This CDR3 spans 15 amino acids. Per the germline V gene, CDR1 is SGHTA and CDR2 is FQGNSA. V was shortened by 1 base and J by 0 bases, with 7 bases between the two germline ends. This chain's CDR3 is CASSLDLTSYNEQFF. In DNA form, the CDR3 reads TGTGCCAGCAGCTTAGACCTGACCTCCTACAATGAGCAGTTCTTC.

The sample holds one count of this clone. The chain is built from TRBV6-1 and TRBJ2-7; D ambiguous. The CDR3 has 13 residues. The germline V gene has CDR1 MNHNS and CDR2 SASEGT. V was pared by 2 bases and J by 12 bases, with 17 bases between. The DNA of the CDR3 is TGTGCCAGCAGTGAAATGGGTTTCAGCGATCTGTACTTC. It codes for CASSEMGFSDLYF.

The genes are TRBV5-1 and TRBJ2-3; 9 bases map to TRBD2. The CDR3 is 17 residues long. Per the germline V gene, CDR1 is SGHRS and CDR2 is YFSETQ. V was pared by 4 bases and J by 5 bases, with 14 bases of the junction left unmatched. The CDR3 DNA reads TGCGCCAGCAGCCCTGGGACTAGCTCCAATCGGGGAGATACGCAGTATTTT. Translating gives CASSPGTSSNRGDTQYF.

The chain carries TRBV11-2 and TRBJ1-2, with TRBD1 matching over 7 bases. V was pared by 3 bases and J by 8 bases, with 6 bases of the junction left unmatched. Germline V gene sequence: CDR1 SGHAT, CDR2 FQNNGV. This CDR3 contains 13 residues. CDR3 DNA: TGTGCCAGCAGCTTTGCCTTACAGGGGGGCTACACCTTC. This sequence encodes CASSFALQGGYTF.

This clone was detected once. V and J are TRBV7-9 and TRBJ2-5; D not certain. The CDR3 loop spans 12 amino acids. Germline CDR1 reads SEHNR; CDR2 reads FQNEAQ (reference sequence). Trimming shortened V by 4 bases and J by 4 bases, and 7 bases separated the two germline ends. CDR3 amino acids: CASSSMGETQYF. The CDR3 DNA reads TGTGCCAGCAGCTCTATGGGAGAGACCCAGTACTTC.

The V and J genes are TRBV7-6 and TRBJ2-7; TRBD2 matches at 7 bases. This CDR3 has 14 residues. CDR1 and CDR2 (germline): SGHVS, FNYEAQ. J gave up 0 bases and V 6 bases, and 5 bases lay outside the gene matches. In DNA form, the CDR3 reads TGTGCCAGCAGTTCTAGCGGCCCCTCCTACGAGCAGTACTTC. It specifies CASSSSGPSYEQYF.

The rearrangement links TRBV7-9 to TRBJ1-5; D might be TRBD1 (6 bases). The CDR3 is made up of 16 amino acids. From germline, CDR1 is SEHNR and CDR2 FQNEAQ (reference sequence). Trimming took off 0 bases at V and 4 bases at J, with 13 bases between the two ends. The CDR3 DNA sequence: TGTGCCAGCAGCTTAGCTCAGGGGATAGGGAATCAGCCCCAGCATTTT. The encoded protein is CASSLAQGIGNQPQHF.

In this sample, this clone turned up once. The V and J genes are TRBV6-5 and TRBJ2-1; tentative D call: TRBD2 (7 bases). V was shortened by 4 bases and J by 15 bases, with 16 bases between the two germline ends. Germline V gene data show CDR1 as MNHEY and CDR2 as SVGAGI. The CDR3 has 12 amino acids. DNA of the CDR3: TGTGCCAGCAGTTCTAGGGGGGGCAGTCGGTTCTTC. It specifies CASSSRGGSRFF.

This chain links TRBV27 with TRBJ2-3; either TRBD1 or TRBD2 may fit D (5 bases each). There are 14 residues in the CDR3. Germline V gene lookup returns CDR1 MNHEY and CDR2 SMNVEV (reference sequence). The V end was cut by 3 bases, the J end by 4 bases, with 11 bases between. The CDR3 DNA is TGTGCCAGCAGTTTTGGGGGTGGGGCAGATACGCAGTATTTT. The encoded protein is CASSFGGGADTQYF.

The genes are TRBV29-1 and TRBJ2-5, with 10 bases matching TRBD1. The DNA matches TRBJ2-7 better at its end, which makes the J call doubtful. The V gene's germline CDR1 is SQVTM and CDR2 ANQGSEA. The CDR3 runs 17 residues. The CDR3 sequence is CSVEDRDGTGASYEQYF. In DNA, the CDR3 is TGCAGCGTTGAAGATAGGGACGGGACAGGGGCCTCCTACGAGCAGTACTTC.

V usage is TRBV6-6 and J usage is TRBJ2-7, with D possibly being TRBD1 (6 bases). The CDR3 spans 14 residues. V was shortened by 9 bases and J by 6 bases, with 21 bases between the two germline ends. Germline V gene data show CDR1 as MNHNY and CDR2 as SVGAGI (reference sequence). The CDR3 nucleotides read TGTGCCAGGATCGACAGGTGCTCCCCCTCCGAGCAGTACTTC. Translating gives CARIDRCSPSEQYF.